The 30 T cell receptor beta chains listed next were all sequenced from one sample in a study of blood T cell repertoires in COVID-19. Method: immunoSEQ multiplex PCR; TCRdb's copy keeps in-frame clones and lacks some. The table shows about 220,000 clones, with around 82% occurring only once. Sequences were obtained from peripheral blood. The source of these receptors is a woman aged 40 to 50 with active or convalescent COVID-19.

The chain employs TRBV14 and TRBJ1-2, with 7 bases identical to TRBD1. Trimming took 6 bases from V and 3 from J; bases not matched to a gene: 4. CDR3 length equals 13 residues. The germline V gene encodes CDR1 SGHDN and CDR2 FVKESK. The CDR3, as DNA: TGTGCCAGCAGTCCCGACAGGGACTATGGCTACACCTTC. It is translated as CASSPDRDYGYTF.

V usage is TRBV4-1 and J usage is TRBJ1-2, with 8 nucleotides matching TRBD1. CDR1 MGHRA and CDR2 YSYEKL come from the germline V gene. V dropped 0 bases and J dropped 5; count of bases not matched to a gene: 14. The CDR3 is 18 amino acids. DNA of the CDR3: TGCGCCAGCAGCCAAGATTTGGACAGGGAGGATCTTCGGTATGGCTACACCTTC. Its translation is CASSQDLDREDLRYGYTF.

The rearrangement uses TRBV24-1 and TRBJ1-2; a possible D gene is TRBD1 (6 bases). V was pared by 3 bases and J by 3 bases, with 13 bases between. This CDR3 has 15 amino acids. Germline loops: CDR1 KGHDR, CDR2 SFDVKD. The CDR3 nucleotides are TGTGCCACCAGTGATGTGAAGGGGGTCGACTATGGCTACACCTTC. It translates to CATSDVKGVDYGYTF.

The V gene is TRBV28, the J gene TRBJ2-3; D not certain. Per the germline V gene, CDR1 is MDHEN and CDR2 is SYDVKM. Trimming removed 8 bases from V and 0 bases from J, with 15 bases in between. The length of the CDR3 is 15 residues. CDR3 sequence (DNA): TGTGCCAGCCCCCCTTCTGGGCGAAGCACAGATACGCAGTATTTT. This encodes CASPPSGRSTDTQYF.

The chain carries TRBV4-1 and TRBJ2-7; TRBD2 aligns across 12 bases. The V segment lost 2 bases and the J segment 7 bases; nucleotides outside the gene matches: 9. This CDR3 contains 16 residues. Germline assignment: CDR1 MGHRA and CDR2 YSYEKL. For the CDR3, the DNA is TGCGCCAGCAGCCAAAACAGGCTAGCGGGAGGGGGAGAGCAGTACTTC. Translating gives CASSQNRLAGGGEQYF.

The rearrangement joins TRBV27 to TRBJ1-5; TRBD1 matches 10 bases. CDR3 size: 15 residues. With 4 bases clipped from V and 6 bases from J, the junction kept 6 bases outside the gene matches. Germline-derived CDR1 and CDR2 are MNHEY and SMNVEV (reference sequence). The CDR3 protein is CASSSGTGESQPQHF. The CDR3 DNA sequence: TGTGCCAGCAGTTCCGGGACAGGGGAGAGTCAGCCCCAGCATTTT.

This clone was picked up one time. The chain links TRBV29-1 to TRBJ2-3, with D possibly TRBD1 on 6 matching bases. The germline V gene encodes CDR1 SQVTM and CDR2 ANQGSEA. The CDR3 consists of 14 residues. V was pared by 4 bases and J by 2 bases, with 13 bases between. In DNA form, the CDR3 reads TGCAGCGTTGCACAGGGAGTCCACACAGATACGCAGTATTTT. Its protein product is CSVAQGVHTDTQYF.

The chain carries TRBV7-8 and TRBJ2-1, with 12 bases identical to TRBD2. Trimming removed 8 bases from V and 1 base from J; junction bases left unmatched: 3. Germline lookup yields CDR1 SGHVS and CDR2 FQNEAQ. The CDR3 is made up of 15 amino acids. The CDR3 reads CASASGGVSYNEQFF. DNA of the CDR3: TGTGCCAGCGCTAGCGGGGGGGTATCCTACAATGAGCAGTTCTTC.

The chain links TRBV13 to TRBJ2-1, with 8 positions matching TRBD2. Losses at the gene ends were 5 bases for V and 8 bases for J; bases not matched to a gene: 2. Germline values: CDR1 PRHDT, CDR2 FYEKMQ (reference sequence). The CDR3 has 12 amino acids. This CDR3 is CASSPGGDEQFF. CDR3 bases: TGTGCCAGCAGCCCCGGGGGGGATGAGCAGTTCTTC.

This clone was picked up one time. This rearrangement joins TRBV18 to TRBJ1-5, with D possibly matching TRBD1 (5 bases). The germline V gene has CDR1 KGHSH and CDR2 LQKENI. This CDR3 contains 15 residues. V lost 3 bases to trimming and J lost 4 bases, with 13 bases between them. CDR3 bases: TGTGCCAGCTCACCGAGGCAGGGAGGGAATCAGCCCCAGCATTTT. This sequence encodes CASSPRQGGNQPQHF.

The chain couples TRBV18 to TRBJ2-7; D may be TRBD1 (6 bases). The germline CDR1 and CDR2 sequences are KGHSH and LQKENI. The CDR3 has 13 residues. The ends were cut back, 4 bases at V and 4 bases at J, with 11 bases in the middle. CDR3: CASSRDQGYEQYF. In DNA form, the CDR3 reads TGTGCCAGCTCACGAGACCAGGGGTACGAGCAGTACTTC.

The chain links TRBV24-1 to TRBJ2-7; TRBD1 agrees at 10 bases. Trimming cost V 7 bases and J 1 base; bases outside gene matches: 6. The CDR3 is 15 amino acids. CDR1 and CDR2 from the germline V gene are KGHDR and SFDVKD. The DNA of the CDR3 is TGTGCCACCAGCACCGGGACAGGGGATTCCTACGAGCAGTACTTC. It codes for CATSTGTGDSYEQYF.

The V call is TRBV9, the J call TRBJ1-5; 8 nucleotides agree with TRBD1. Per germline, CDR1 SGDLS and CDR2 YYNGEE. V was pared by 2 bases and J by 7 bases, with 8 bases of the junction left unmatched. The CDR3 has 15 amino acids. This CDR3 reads CASSVEAGGGQPQHF. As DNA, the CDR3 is TGTGCCAGCAGCGTTGAGGCAGGGGGCGGACAGCCCCAGCATTTT.

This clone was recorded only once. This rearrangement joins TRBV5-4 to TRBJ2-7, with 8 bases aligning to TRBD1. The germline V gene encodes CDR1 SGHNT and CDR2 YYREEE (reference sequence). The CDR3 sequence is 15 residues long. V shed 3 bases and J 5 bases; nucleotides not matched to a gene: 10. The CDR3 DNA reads TGTGCCAGCAGCTCCCTGAGGCAGGGGGCCCACGAGCAGTACTTC. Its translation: CASSSLRQGAHEQYF.

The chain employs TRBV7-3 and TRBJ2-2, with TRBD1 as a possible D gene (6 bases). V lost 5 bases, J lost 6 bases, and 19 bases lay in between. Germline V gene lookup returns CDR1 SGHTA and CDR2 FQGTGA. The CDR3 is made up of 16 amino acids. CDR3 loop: CASSGGVRGFAGELFF. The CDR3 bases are TGTGCCAGCAGCGGAGGCGTCAGGGGTTTCGCCGGGGAGCTGTTTTTT.

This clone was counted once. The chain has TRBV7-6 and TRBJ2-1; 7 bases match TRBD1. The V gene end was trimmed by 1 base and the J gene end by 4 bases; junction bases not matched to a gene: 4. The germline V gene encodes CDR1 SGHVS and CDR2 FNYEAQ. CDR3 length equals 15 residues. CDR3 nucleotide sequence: TGTGCCAGCAGCTTAGACCAGACAGGGTACAATGAGCAGTTCTTC. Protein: CASSLDQTGYNEQFF. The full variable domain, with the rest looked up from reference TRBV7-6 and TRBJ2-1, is GAGVSQSPRYKVTKRGQDVALRCDPISGHVSLYWYRQALGQGPEFLTYFNYEAQQDKSGLPNDRFSAERPEGSISTLTIQRTEQRDSAMYRCASSLDQTGYNEQFFGPGTRLTVL.

The CDR3, as DNA: TGCGCCAGCAGCTTGGAAGCGGGGGACTACAATGAGCAGTTCTTC. It codes for CASSLEAGDYNEQFF. The rearrangement joins TRBV5-1 to TRBJ2-1; TRBD2 aligns across 8 bases. The J segment lost 3 bases and the V segment lost 0 bases, leaving 2 bases of the junction unmatched. The germline V gene encodes CDR1 SGHRS and CDR2 YFSETQ. The CDR3 consists of 15 residues.

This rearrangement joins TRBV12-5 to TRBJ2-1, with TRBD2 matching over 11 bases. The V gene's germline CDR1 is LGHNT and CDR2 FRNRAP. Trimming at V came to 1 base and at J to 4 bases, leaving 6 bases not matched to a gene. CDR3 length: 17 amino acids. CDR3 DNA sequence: TGTGCTAGTGGTTTGGCACCGGGACTAGCGGCTTACAATGAGCAGTTCTTC. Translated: CASGLAPGLAAYNEQFF.

The CDR3 reads CASSEGGHEQYF. DNA of the CDR3: TGTGCCAGCAGTGAAGGGGGCCACGAGCAGTACTTC. V gene TRBV2 combines with J gene TRBJ2-7, with D possibly matching TRBD1 (5 bases). The germline V gene encodes CDR1 SNHLY and CDR2 FYNNEI. This CDR3 comprises 12 residues. The ends were cut back, 1 base at V and 5 bases at J, with 6 bases in the middle. The full variable domain, completed using reference TRBV2 and TRBJ2-7, is EPEVTQTPSHQVTQMGQEVILRCVPISNHLYFYWYRQILGQKVEFLVSFYNNEISEKSEIFDDQFSVERPDGSNFTLKIRSTKLEDSAMYFCASSEGGHEQYFGPGTRLTVT.

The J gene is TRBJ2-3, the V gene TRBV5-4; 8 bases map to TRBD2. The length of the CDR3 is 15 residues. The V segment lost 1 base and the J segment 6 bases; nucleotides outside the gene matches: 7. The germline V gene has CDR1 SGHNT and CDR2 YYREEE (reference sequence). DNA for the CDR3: TGTGCCAGCAGCTTGCGCGCGGGAGGAGCGGATACGCAGTATTTT. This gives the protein CASSLRAGGADTQYF.

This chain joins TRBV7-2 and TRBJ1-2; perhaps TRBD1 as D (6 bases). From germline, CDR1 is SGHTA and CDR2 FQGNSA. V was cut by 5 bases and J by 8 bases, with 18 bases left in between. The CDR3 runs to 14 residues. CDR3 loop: CASSARGPTAGYTF. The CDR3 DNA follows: TGTGCCAGCAGCGCCAGGGGCCCCACGGCAGGCTACACCTTC. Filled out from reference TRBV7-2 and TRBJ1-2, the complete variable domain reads GAGVSQSPSNKVTEKGKDVELRCDPISGHTALYWYRQSLGQGLEFLIYFQGNSAPDKSGLPSDRFSAERTGGSVSTLTIQRTQQEDSAVYLCASSARGPTAGYTFGSGTRLTVV.

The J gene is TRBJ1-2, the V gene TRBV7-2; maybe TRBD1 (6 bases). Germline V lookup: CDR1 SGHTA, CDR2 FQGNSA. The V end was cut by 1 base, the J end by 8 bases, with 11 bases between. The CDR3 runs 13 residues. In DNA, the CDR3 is TGTGCCAGCAGCTTAGGGGCAGGGGACGGCTACACCTTC. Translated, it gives CASSLGAGDGYTF.

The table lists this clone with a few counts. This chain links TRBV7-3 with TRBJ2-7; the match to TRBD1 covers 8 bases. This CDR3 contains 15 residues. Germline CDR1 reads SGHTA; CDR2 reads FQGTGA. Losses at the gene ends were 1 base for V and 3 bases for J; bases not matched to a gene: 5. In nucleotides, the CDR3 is TGTGCCAGCAGCTTAATGACAGGGGAATTCTACGAGCAGTACTTC. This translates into CASSLMTGEFYEQYF.

The CDR3 spells CASSISLGQWNTEAFF. CDR3 nucleotide sequence: TGTGCCAGTAGTATTTCCCTTGGACAGTGGAACACTGAAGCTTTCTTT. The chain links TRBV19 to TRBJ1-1; the D gene is possibly TRBD1 (6 bases). The V gene's germline CDR1 is LNHDA and CDR2 SQIVND (reference sequence). The CDR3 length is 16 residues. V was trimmed by 3 bases and J by 1 base, leaving 15 bases between them.

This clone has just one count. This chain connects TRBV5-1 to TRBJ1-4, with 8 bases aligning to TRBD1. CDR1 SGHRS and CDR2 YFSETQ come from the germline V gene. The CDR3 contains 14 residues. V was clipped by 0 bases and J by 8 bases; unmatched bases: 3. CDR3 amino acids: CASSLGQGLEKLFF. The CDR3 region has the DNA TGCGCCAGCAGCTTGGGACAGGGGCTAGAAAAACTGTTTTTT. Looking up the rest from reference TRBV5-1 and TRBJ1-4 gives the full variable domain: KAGVTQTPRYLIKTRGQQVTLSCSPISGHRSVSWYQQTPGQGLQFLFEYFSETQRNKGNFPGRFSGRQFSNSRSEMNVSTLELGDSALYLCASSLGQGLEKLFFGSGTQLSVL.

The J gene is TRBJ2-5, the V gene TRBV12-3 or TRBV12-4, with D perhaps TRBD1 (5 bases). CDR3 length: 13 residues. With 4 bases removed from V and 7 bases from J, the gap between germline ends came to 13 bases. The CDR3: CASSSGFRGTQYF. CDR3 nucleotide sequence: TGTGCCAGCAGTTCAGGATTTAGGGGGACCCAGTACTTC.

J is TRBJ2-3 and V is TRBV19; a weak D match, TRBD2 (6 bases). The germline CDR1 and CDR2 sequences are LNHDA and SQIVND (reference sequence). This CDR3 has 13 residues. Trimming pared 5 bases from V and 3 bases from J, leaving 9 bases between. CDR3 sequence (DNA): TGTGCCAGTAGTGCCGGGACTACAGATACGCAGTATTTT. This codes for CASSAGTTDTQYF.

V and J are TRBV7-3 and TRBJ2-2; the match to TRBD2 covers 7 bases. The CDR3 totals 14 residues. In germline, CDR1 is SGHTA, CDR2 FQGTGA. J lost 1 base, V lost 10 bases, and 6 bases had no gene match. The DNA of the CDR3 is TGTGCCACCCACCCGGGGGGGAACACCGGGGAGCTGTTTTTT. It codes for CATHPGGNTGELFF.

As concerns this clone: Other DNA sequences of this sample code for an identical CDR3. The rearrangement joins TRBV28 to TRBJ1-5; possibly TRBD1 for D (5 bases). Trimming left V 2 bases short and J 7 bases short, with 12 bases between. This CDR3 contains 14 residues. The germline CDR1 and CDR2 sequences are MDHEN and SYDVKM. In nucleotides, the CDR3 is TGTGCCAGCAGTTTAGGGGGGGGAGGGCAGCCCCAGCATTTT. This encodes CASSLGGGGQPQHF.

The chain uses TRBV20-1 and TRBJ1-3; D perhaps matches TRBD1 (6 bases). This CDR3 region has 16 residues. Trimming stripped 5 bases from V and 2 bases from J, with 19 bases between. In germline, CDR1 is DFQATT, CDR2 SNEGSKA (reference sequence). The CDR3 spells CSAGGGQGSAGNTIYF. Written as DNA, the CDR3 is TGCAGTGCTGGTGGGGGGCAGGGTTCGGCTGGAAACACCATATATTTT.